These 2 T cell receptor beta chains share one sample of origin, sequenced in a study of blood T cell repertoires in COVID-19. Profiling relied on immunoSEQ multiplex PCR, and the TCRdb table lists in-frame clones only, not all of them. The sample yields roughly 35,000 clones, 78% seen once. The sequenced sample consisted of peripheral blood. Receptors originate from a man older than 75 with acute or convalescent COVID-19.

By share, this clone counts as medium-sized. V is TRBV11-2 and J is TRBJ2-2; 9 bases line up with TRBD1. This CDR3 comprises 19 residues. CDR1 is SGHAT and CDR2 is FQNNGV in the germline V gene. The trim removed 5 bases at V and 1 base at J, leaving 14 bases unmatched. CDR3 region: CASSPGTGLGRGNTGELFF. The CDR3 nucleotides read TGTGCCAGCAGCCCCGGGACAGGGTTAGGGCGGGGGAACACCGGGGAGCTGTTTTTT. Full variable domain (outside the CDR3, taken from reference TRBV11-2 and TRBJ2-2): EAGVAQSPRYKIIEKRQSVAFWCNPISGHATLYWYQQILGQGPKLLIQFQNNGVVDDSQLPKDRFSAERLKGVDSTLKIQPAKLEDSAVYLCASSPGTGLGRGNTGELFFGEGSRLTVL.

The CDR3 region is CASSRQSYEQYF. The CDR3, as DNA: TGTGCCAGCAGCAGACAATCCTACGAGCAGTACTTC. V usage is TRBV12-3 or TRBV12-4 and J usage is TRBJ2-7; D not certain. The CDR3 contains 12 residues. Trimming removed 6 bases from V and 1 base from J, with 7 bases in between.